This T cell receptor (beta chain) was found in a study of T cell responses to AZD1222 COVID-19 vaccine. Profiling relied on immunoSEQ multiplex PCR, and the TCRdb table lists in-frame clones only, not all of them. The repertoire has around 95,000 clones, approximately 87% of them found once; the top ten carry 4% to 5%. About this clone itself: The antigen is unknown.

CDR1 is SNHLY, CDR2 FYNNEI, per germline. The CDR3 sequence is 15 residues long. J gave up 4 bases and V 6 bases, and 9 bases lay outside the gene matches. Overall study findings and caveats: Distributed over spike, vaccine-associated CD4 TCRs predominated at 160-218 and 743-854. After two AZD1222 doses, spike-specific TCR breadth and depth rose versus day 0.

This receptor was taken from an adult in good health. The sample in question was peripheral blood, obtained on day 0 of MenACWY control vaccination. The V call is TRBV2, the J call TRBJ2-5; 9 bases line up with TRBD1. The CDR3 reads CASSANTGGAETQYF. The DNA of the CDR3 is TGTGCCAGCAGCGCTAATACAGGGGGCGCAGAGACCCAGTACTTC.